This TCR beta chain was profiled in a study of siplizumab effects on memory and regulatory T cells. Findings of the study overall: Naive T cells seemed more diverse than memory cells; they also seemed major alloresponse contributors. Roughly 80-97% of proliferating CD4+ or CD8+ clones defied assignment to a naive or memory phenotype.

Sequenced by immunoSEQ multiplex PCR; TCRdb stores in-frame clones only, minus some. The sample lists some 100,000 clones, 94% occurring once. As concerns this clone: Antigen specificity is unknown.

The specimen sequenced was Tregs sorted from blood. The TCR originated in a human donor in good health.

CDR3 sequence: CASSTGWGYNEQFF. As DNA, the CDR3 is TGTGCCAGCAGTACGGGGTGGGGTTACAATGAGCAGTTCTTC. The chain has TRBV7-3 and TRBJ2-1, with a weak D call TRBD2 (5 bases). The CDR3 is 14 amino acids. V shed 6 bases and J shed 4 bases, with 13 bases lying between them. The germline CDR1 and CDR2 sequences are SGHTA and FQGTGA. Using reference TRBV7-3 and TRBJ2-1 for the parts outside the CDR3, the full variable domain is GAGVSQTPSNKVTEKGKYVELRCDPISGHTALYWYRQSLGQGPEFLIYFQGTGAADDSGLPNDRFFAVRPEGSVSTLKIQRTERGDSAVYLCASSTGWGYNEQFFGPGTRLTVL.